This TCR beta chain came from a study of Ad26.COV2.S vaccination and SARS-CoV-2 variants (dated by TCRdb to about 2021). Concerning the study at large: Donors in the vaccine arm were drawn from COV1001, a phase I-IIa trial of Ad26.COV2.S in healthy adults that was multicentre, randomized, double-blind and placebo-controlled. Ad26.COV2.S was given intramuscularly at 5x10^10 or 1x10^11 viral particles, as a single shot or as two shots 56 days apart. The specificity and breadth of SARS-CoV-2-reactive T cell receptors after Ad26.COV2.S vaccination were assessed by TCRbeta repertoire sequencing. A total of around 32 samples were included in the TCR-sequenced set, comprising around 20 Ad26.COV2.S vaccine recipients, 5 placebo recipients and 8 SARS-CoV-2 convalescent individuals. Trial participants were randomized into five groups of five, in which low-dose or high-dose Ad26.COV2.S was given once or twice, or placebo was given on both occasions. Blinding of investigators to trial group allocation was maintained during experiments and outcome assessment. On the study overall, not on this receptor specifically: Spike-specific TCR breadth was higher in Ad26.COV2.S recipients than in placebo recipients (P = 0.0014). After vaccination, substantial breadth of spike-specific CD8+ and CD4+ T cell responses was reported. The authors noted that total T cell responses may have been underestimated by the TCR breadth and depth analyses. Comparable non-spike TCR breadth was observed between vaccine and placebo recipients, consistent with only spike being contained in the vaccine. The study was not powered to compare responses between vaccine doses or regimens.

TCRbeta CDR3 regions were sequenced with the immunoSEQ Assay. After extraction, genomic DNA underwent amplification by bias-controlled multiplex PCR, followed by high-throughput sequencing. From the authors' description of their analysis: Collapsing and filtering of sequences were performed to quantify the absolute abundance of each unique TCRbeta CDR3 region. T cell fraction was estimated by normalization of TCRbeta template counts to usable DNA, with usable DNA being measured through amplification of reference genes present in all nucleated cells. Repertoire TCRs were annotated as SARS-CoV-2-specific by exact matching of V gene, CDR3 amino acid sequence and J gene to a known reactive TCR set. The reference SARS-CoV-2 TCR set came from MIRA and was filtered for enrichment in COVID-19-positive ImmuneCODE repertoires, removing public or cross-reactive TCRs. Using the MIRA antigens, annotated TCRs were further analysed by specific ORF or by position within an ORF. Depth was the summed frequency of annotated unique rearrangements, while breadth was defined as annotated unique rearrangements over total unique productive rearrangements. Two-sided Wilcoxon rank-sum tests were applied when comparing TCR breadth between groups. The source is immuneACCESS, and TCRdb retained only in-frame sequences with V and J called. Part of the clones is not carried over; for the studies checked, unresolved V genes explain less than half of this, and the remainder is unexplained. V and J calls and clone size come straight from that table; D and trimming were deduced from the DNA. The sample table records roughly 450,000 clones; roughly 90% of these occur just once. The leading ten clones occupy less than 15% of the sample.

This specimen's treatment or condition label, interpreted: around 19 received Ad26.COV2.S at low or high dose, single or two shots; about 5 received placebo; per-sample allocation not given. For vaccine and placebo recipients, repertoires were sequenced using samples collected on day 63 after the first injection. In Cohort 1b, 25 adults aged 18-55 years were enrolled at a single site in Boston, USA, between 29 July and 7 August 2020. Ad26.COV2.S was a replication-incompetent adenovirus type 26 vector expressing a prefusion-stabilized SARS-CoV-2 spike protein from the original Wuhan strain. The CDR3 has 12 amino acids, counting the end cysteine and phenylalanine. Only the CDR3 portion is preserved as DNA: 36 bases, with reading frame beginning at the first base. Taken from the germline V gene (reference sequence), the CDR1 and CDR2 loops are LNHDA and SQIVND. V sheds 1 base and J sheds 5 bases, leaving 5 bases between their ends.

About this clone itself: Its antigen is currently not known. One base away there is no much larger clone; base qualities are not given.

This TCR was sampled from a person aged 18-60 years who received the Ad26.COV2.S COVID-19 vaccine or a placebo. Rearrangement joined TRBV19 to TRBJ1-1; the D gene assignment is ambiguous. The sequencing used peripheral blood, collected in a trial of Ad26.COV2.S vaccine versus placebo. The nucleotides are TGTGCCAGTAGTATAGGGAGAACTGAAGCTTTCTTT. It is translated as CASSIGRTEAFF.